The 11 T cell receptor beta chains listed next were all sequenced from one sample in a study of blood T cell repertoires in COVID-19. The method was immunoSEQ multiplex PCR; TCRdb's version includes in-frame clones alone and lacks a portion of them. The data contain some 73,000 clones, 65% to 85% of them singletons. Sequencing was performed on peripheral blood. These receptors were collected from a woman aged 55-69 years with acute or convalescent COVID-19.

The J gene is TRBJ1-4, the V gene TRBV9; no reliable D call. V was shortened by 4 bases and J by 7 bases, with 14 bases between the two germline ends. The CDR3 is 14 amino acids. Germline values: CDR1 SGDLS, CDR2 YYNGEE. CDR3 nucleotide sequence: TGTGCCAGCAGCCCTCCGGGAGCTGCTGAAAAACTGTTTTTT. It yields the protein CASSPPGAAEKLFF.

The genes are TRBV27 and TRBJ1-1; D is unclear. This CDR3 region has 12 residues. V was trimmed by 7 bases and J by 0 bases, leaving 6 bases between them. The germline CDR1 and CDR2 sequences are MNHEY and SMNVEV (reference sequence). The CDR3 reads CASKRVNTEAFF. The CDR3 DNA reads TGTGCCAGCAAACGCGTGAACACTGAAGCTTTCTTT.

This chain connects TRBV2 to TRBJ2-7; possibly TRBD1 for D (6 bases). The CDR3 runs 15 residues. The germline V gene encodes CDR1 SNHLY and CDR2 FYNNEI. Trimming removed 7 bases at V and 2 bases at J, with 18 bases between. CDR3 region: CASTIPRDTTYEQYF. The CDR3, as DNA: TGTGCCAGCACGATCCCCAGGGACACGACCTACGAGCAGTACTTC.

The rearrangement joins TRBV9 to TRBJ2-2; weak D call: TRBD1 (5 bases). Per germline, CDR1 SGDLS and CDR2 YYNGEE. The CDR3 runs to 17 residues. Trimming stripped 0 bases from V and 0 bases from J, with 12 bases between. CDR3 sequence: CASSVDITRANTGELFF. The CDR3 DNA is TGTGCCAGCAGCGTAGATATCACCAGGGCGAACACCGGGGAGCTGTTTTTT.

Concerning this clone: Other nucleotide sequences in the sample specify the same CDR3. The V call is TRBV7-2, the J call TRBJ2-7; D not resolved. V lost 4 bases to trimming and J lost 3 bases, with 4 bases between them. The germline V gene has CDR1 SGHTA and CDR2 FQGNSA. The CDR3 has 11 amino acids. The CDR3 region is CASSSLYEQYF. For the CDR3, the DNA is TGTGCCAGCAGCTCCCTCTACGAGCAGTACTTC.

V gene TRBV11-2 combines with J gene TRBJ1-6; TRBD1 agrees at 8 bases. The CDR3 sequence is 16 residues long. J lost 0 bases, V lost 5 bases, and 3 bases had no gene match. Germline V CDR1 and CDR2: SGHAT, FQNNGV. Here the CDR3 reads CASSRQGSSYNSPLHF. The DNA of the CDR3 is TGTGCCAGCAGCCGACAGGGGAGCTCCTATAATTCACCCCTCCACTTT.

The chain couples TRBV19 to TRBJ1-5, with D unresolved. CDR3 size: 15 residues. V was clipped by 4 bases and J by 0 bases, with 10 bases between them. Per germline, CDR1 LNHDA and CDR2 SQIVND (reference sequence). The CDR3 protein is CASSTGINSNQPQHF. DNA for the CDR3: TGTGCCAGTAGTACCGGGATTAATAGCAATCAGCCCCAGCATTTT.

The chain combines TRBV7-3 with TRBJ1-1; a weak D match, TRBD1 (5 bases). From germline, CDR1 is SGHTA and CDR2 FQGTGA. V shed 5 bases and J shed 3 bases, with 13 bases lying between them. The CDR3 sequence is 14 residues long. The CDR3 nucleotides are TGTGCCAGCAGCAGAGCAGGGCTTGACACTGAAGCTTTCTTT. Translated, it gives CASSRAGLDTEAFF.

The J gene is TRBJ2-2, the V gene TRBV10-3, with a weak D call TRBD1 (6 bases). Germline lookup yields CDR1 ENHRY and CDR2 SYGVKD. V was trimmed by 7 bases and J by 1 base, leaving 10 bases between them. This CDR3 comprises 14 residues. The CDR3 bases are TGTGCCATCAAAGAGGGACAGAACACCGGGGAGCTGTTTTTT. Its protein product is CAIKEGQNTGELFF.

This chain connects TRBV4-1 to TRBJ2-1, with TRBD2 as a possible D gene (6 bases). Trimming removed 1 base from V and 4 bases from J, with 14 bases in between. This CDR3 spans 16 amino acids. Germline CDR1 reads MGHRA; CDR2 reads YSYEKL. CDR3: CASSQVRLVTYNEQFF. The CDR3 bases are TGCGCCAGCAGCCAAGTGAGACTAGTAACTTACAATGAGCAGTTCTTC.

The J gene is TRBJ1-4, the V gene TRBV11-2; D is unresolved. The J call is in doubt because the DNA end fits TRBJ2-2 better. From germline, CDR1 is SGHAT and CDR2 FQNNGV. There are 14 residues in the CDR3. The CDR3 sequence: CASSLLSLRSELFF. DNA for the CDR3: TGTGCCAGCAGCTTACTATCTCTCCGATCGGAGCTGTTTTTT.